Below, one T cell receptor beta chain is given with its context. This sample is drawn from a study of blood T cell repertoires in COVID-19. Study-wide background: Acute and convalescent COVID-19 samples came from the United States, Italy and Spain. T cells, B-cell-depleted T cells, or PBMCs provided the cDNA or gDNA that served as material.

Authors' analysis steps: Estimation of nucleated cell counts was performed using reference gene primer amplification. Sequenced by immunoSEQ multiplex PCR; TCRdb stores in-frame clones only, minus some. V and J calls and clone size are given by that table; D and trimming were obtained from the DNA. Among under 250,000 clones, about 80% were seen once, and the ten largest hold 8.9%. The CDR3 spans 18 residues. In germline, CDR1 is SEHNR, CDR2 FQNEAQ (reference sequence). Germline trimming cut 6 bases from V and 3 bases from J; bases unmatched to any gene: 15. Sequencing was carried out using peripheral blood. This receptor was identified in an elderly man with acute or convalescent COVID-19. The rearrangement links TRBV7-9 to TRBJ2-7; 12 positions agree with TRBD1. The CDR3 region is CASRTGTGGKGFFYEQYF. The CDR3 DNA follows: TGTGCCAGCAGAACCGGGACAGGGGGCAAAGGTTTCTTCTACGAGCAGTACTTC.